One and the same sample provided the 21 T cell receptor beta chains below, sequenced in a study of cytomegalovirus exposure and HLA in healthy donors. The study ran its PCR with 60 Vbeta and 13 Jbeta primers. Assay used: immunoSEQ multiplex PCR; TCRdb lists only in-frame clones, some missing. The sample carries about 92,000 clones, about 69% recorded once. Sequenced: PBMCs. Every receptor here comes from a woman younger than 30 in good health and CMV-seropositive.

CDR3 DNA sequence: TGTGCCAGCAGTTACTACCGGGAGCAGTTCTTC. Amino acid sequence: CASSYYREQFF. The chain couples TRBV6-5 to TRBJ2-1; D remains unclear. Germline CDR1 and CDR2: MNHEY and SVGAGI. This CDR3 has 11 amino acids. V lost 1 base, J lost 10 bases, and 5 bases lay in between.

The chain has TRBV10-3 and TRBJ2-7; D call uncertain. The V gene's germline CDR1 is ENHRY and CDR2 SYGVKD. The germline V and J ends were trimmed by 2 bases and 3 bases, with 14 bases remaining between them. The CDR3 sequence is 15 residues long. CDR3 loop: CAISEMHFLYYEQYF. In nucleotides, the CDR3 is TGTGCCATCAGTGAGATGCACTTCCTCTACTACGAGCAGTACTTC.

The V and J genes are TRBV7-6 and TRBJ2-2; weak D call: TRBD2 (6 bases). CDR3 length: 15 residues. Trimming removed 1 base from V and 5 bases from J, with 11 bases in between. Germline V gene sequence: CDR1 SGHVS, CDR2 FNYEAQ. The CDR3 is CASSLGGGGTGELFF. In DNA form, the CDR3 reads TGTGCCAGCAGCTTAGGTGGGGGAGGAACCGGGGAGCTGTTTTTT. Looking up the rest from reference TRBV7-6 and TRBJ2-2 gives the full variable domain: GAGVSQSPRYKVTKRGQDVALRCDPISGHVSLYWYRQALGQGPEFLTYFNYEAQQDKSGLPNDRFSAERPEGSISTLTIQRTEQRDSAMYRCASSLGGGGTGELFFGEGSRLTVL.

J is TRBJ2-7 and V is TRBV5-1; the D gene is possibly TRBD1 (6 bases). This CDR3 contains 15 residues. The V and J ends lost 5 bases and 0 bases respectively, with 15 bases between them. The germline CDR1 and CDR2 sequences are SGHRS and YFSETQ. The CDR3 loop reads CASSSTGLDSYEQYF. CDR3 nucleotides: TGCGCCAGCAGTTCAACAGGGCTTGACTCCTACGAGCAGTACTTC.

The sample holds a few counts of this clone. V is TRBV10-2 and J is TRBJ2-2; TRBD2 matches 9 bases. This CDR3 has 14 amino acids. The germline gives CDR1 WSHSY, CDR2 SAAADI. J gave up 6 bases and V 3 bases, and 2 bases lay outside the gene matches. For the CDR3, the DNA is TGCGCCAGCAGTGAACTAGCGGGTTCCGGGGAGCTGTTTTTT. Translating gives CASSELAGSGELFF.

This sequence joins TRBV5-4 and TRBJ2-3; 8 bases agree with TRBD2. The ends lost 4 bases at V and 5 bases at J; junction bases unmatched: 9. The CDR3 runs to 15 residues. Germline V lookup: CDR1 SGHNT, CDR2 YYREEE (reference sequence). Written as DNA, the CDR3 is TGTGCCAGCAGCCTCTACGGGGGGGCGGGAGATACGCAGTATTTT. This codes for CASSLYGGAGDTQYF.

As regards this clone: This CDR3 fails to terminate in the conserved phenylalanine or tryptophan, so it likely reflects a read error. The genes are TRBV29-1 and TRBJ1-1, with D tentatively TRBD1 (5 bases). This CDR3 is 11 amino acids long. The germline V gene has CDR1 SQVTM and CDR2 ANQGSEA. The V gene lost 6 bases and the J gene lost 4 bases, with 9 bases spanning the gap. The CDR3 sequence is CSVRGGTEAFL. The CDR3 coding sequence is TGCAGCGTCCGGGGGGGCACTGAAGCTTTCCTT.

The chain links TRBV6-1 to TRBJ1-4; TRBD1 is a possible D gene (6 bases). Germline CDR1 is MNHNS and CDR2 is SASEGT. This CDR3 spans 14 amino acids. With 3 bases removed from V and 7 bases from J, the gap between germline ends came to 12 bases. The CDR3 loop is CASSEQGRSEKLFF. DNA of the CDR3: TGTGCCAGCAGTGAGCAGGGGAGAAGTGAAAAACTGTTTTTT.

This clone was observed a single time. The rearrangement joins TRBV4-1 to TRBJ2-7, with a tentative D call TRBD2 (6 bases). Germline CDR1 and CDR2: MGHRA and YSYEKL. This CDR3 is built from 15 residues. The V gene lost 4 bases and the J gene lost 7 bases, with 20 bases spanning the gap. As DNA, the CDR3 is TGCGCCAGCAGCCCTGCCGACGGGACTCTCAAGGAGCAGTACTTC. It specifies CASSPADGTLKEQYF.

The chain has TRBV7-8 and TRBJ2-1; D is undetermined. V dropped 4 bases and J dropped 3 bases, with 7 bases sitting between them. CDR1 is SGHVS, CDR2 FQNEAQ, per germline. The CDR3 is 13 residues long. The CDR3 loop reads CASSSSSYNEQFF. The CDR3 nucleotides read TGTGCCAGCAGCTCTTCTAGCTACAATGAGCAGTTCTTC.

Written as DNA, the CDR3 is TGTGCCAGCAGTACAGGGGGGTACGAGCAGTACTTC. Translation: CASSTGGYEQYF. The rearrangement uses TRBV27 and TRBJ2-7; 8 bases are shared with TRBD1. This CDR3 is built from 12 residues. The J segment lost 4 bases and the V segment lost 5 bases, leaving 1 base of the junction unmatched. Germline V lookup: CDR1 MNHEY, CDR2 SMNVEV (reference sequence).

The V call is TRBV19, the J call TRBJ2-5; 7 nucleotides match TRBD1. V gave up 2 bases and J gave up 5 bases; unmatched junction bases: 5. Germline loops: CDR1 LNHDA, CDR2 SQIVND (reference sequence). CDR3 length equals 14 residues. CDR3 sequence reads: CASSIHRGGETQYF. The CDR3 nucleotides are TGTGCCAGTAGTATACACAGGGGCGGCGAGACCCAGTACTTC.

This chain joins TRBV28 and TRBJ2-2, with 8 bases fitting TRBD1. The CDR3 consists of 15 residues. Germline V gene lookup returns CDR1 MDHEN and CDR2 SYDVKM. V gave up 5 bases and J gave up 5 bases; unmatched junction bases: 7. This chain's CDR3 is CASSAVRGQTGELFF. The CDR3 nucleotides read TGTGCCAGCAGTGCCGTCAGGGGGCAAACCGGGGAGCTGTTTTTT.

This clone turned up a few times. This chain uses TRBV5-8 with TRBJ2-2; D is unclear. V shed 0 bases and J shed 1 base, with 4 bases lying between them. Per the germline V gene, CDR1 is SGHTS and CDR2 is YDEGEE. The CDR3 sequence is 14 residues long. This CDR3 is CASSLGLNTGELFF. CDR3 nucleotide sequence: TGTGCCAGCAGCTTGGGACTGAACACCGGGGAGCTGTTTTTT. Combining the CDR3 with reference TRBV5-8 and TRBJ2-2 gives the whole variable domain EAGVTQSPTHLIKTRGQQATLRCSPISGHTSVYWYQQALGLGLQFLLWYDEGEERNRGNFPPRFSGRQFPNYSSELNVNALELEDSALYLCASSLGLNTGELFFGEGSRLTVL.

The V call is TRBV12-5, the J call TRBJ1-6; D is unresolved. V dropped 0 bases and J dropped 4 bases, with 10 bases sitting between them. The length of the CDR3 is 16 residues. Germline values: CDR1 LGHNT, CDR2 FRNRAP. CDR3 DNA: TGTGCTAGTGGTTTGGTAAATTCAGATTATAATTCACCCCTCCACTTT. It encodes CASGLVNSDYNSPLHF.

V usage is TRBV28 and J usage is TRBJ1-6; D may be TRBD1 (5 bases). Germline V gene data show CDR1 as MDHEN and CDR2 as SYDVKM. The CDR3 consists of 16 residues. Deletions cut 4 bases from V and 4 bases from J, with 14 bases between. The CDR3 reads CASSSLFDSYNSPLHF. Written as DNA, the CDR3 is TGTGCCAGCAGTTCCCTTTTTGACAGTTATAATTCACCCCTCCACTTT.

A note on this clone: An end of the junction does not agree with germline; a read error may underlie this. The chain uses TRBV7-9 and TRBJ2-3, with TRBD2 matching 8 bases. CDR3 length: 14 residues. Germline-derived CDR1 and CDR2 are SEHNR and FQNEAQ (reference sequence). CDR3 region: CASSPWTSTDTQYF. Written as DNA, the CDR3 is TGTGCCAGCAGCCCATGGACTAGCACCGATACGCAGTATTTT.

This clone is a singleton in its sample. The same CDR3 is also encoded by other DNA sequences in this sample. The chain employs TRBV6-6 and TRBJ2-7; TRBD1 aligns across 9 bases. V lost 3 bases and J lost 3; bases outside the gene matches: 3. Per germline, CDR1 MNHNY and CDR2 SVGAGI (reference sequence). The CDR3 runs 14 residues. CDR3 sequence reads: CASSYSTGGYEQYF. The CDR3 DNA reads TGTGCCAGCAGTTATTCGACAGGGGGCTACGAGCAGTACTTC.

CDR3 bases: TGTGCCAGCAGCCAGGGGGCAGGGGCCCTTAATTCACCCCTCCACTTT. It yields the protein CASSQGAGALNSPLHF. The chain joins TRBV16 to TRBJ1-6; tentative D call: TRBD1 (6 bases). There are 16 residues in the CDR3. V was clipped by 3 bases and J by 6 bases, with 15 bases between them. From germline, CDR1 is KGHSY and CDR2 FQNENV. The whole variable domain, filled in from reference TRBV16 and TRBJ1-6, reads GEEVAQTPKHLVRGEGQKAKLYCAPIKGHSYVFWYQQVLKNEFKFLISFQNENVFDETGMPKERFSAKCLPNSPCSLEIQATKLEDSAVYFCASSQGAGALNSPLHFGNGTRLTVT.

The chain joins TRBV7-9 to TRBJ2-2; 14 nucleotides match TRBD2. Looked up from germline, CDR1 is SEHNR and CDR2 is FQNEAQ (reference sequence). V gave up 1 base and J gave up 2 bases; unmatched junction bases: 3. The CDR3 runs to 18 residues. The CDR3 DNA is TGTGCCAGCAGCTTAGGGGGACTAGCGGGAGACAACACCGGGGAGCTGTTTTTT. It specifies CASSLGGLAGDNTGELFF. The variable domain in full, with the rest retrieved from reference TRBV7-9 and TRBJ2-2, is DTGVSQNPRHKITKRGQNVTFRCDPISEHNRLYWYRQTLGQGPEFLTYFQNEAQLEKSRLLSDRFSAERPKGSFSTLEIQRTEQGDSAMYLCASSLGGLAGDNTGELFFGEGSRLTVL.

This clone was counted a few times. The chain employs TRBV27 and TRBJ2-2; 8 nucleotides line up with TRBD2. The germline CDR1 and CDR2 sequences are MNHEY and SMNVEV (reference sequence). Trimming cost V 4 bases and J 3 bases; bases outside gene matches: 1. This CDR3 spans 14 amino acids. The CDR3 here is CASSSGGDTGELFF. The CDR3 bases are TGTGCCAGCAGTTCCGGGGGGGACACCGGGGAGCTGTTTTTT.